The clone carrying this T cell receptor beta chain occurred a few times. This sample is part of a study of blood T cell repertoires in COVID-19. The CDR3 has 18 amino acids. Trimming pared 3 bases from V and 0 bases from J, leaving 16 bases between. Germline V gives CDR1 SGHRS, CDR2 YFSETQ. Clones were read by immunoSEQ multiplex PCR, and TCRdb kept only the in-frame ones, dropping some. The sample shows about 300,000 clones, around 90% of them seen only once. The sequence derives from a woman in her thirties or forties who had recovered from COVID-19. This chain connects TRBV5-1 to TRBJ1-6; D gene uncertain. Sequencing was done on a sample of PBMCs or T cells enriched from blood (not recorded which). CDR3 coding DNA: TGCGCCAGCAGCTCCCGTTGGCAGGAAAGCTCCTATAATTCACCCCTCCACTTT. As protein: CASSSRWQESSYNSPLHF.